The source of this TCR beta chain is a study of human T cells and chemical hapten exposure. In TCRdb, the RACE reads were re-called with MiXCR into one record per CDR3 protein. The sample has 35,000 to 50,000 distinct CDR3 sequences, 9.5% to 10% seen once. This CDR3 region has 13 residues. CDR1 and CDR2 (germline): GTSNPN, SVGIG (reference sequence). V dropped 2 bases and J dropped 7 bases, with 12 bases sitting between them. This clonotype was seen many times. The time point was: patch test 2, 6 weeks after DPC sensitization. Specified treatment: therapeutic diphenylcyclopropenone sensitization with weekly scalp DPC. From whole blood left unfractionated, total RNA was extracted.

The specimen comprised whole blood, sampled in connection with sensitization to the hapten diphenylcyclopropenone (DPC). The sequence was collected from a woman in her thirties with alopecia areata. Some clones in this sample may be carry-over from other donors' samples. The V and J genes are TRBV30 and TRBJ1-5; D gene unclear. DNA of the CDR3: TGTGCCTGGAGTAGGTTTGCGGGACAGCCCCAGCATTTT. Protein sequence: CAWSRFAGQPQHF.